The next 14 T cell receptor beta chains were all read from a single sample in a study of cytomegalovirus exposure and HLA in healthy donors (dated by TCRdb to 2016 to 2017). Library generation was performed with the immunoSEQ multiplex PCR assay. For the multiplex PCR, a mixture combining 60 forward primers for TCR Vbeta segments and 13 reverse primers for TCR Jbeta segments was used. This is the immuneACCESS table as TCRdb keeps it, with only in-frame sequences that have V and J called. A part of the clones is gone; compared with another copy, unresolved V genes explain less than half, and the rest is unexplained. This sample is represented by about 200,000 clones; 70% of them were singletons. 2.6% of the sample comes from the top ten. The sample consisted of PBMCs. These receptors all come from a man aged 35-49 years in good health and CMV-seropositive.

The table lists this clone with a few counts. The chain uses TRBV5-1 and TRBJ2-7; D is perhaps TRBD1 (6 bases). Between the trimmed V and J ends, which lost 5 bases and 5 bases, there was a span of 17 bases. The CDR3 extends over 14 amino acids. In germline, CDR1 is SGHRS, CDR2 YFSETQ. CDR3 nucleotide sequence: TGCGCCAGCAGACTTCACAGGGAATCCAACGAGCAGTACTTC. Translation gives CASRLHRESNEQYF.

V and J are TRBV11-2 and TRBJ2-7; maybe TRBD2 (5 bases). The germline V gene has CDR1 SGHAT and CDR2 FQNNGV. The CDR3 contains 15 residues. The germline V and J ends were trimmed by 5 bases and 4 bases, with 18 bases remaining between them. The CDR3 region is CASSHPRGDEYEQYF. The CDR3 DNA is TGTGCCAGCAGCCACCCCCGGGGAGACGAGTACGAGCAGTACTTC.

This chain connects TRBV10-3 to TRBJ2-1; 7 bases map to TRBD2. J gave up 5 bases and V 2 bases, and 24 bases lay outside the gene matches. The CDR3 loop spans 21 amino acids. The germline V gene has CDR1 ENHRY and CDR2 SYGVKD. This chain's CDR3 is CAISEPGGFSTQAPGDNEQFF. Here the CDR3 DNA reads TGTGCCATCAGTGAGCCCGGGGGGTTTTCAACACAAGCCCCTGGAGACAATGAGCAGTTCTTC.

This clone is a singleton in its sample. The chain uses TRBV7-9 and TRBJ2-1; the D is unclear. Germline V CDR1 and CDR2: SEHNR, FQNEAQ (reference sequence). V was shortened by 5 bases and J by 2 bases, with 16 bases between the two germline ends. This CDR3 spans 16 amino acids. The CDR3 nucleotides are TGTGCCAGCAGCCCTTCGGCGGCTACGACCTACAATGAGCAGTTCTTC. Translated: CASSPSAATTYNEQFF.

The rearrangement joins TRBV28 to TRBJ2-1, with 9 nucleotides matching TRBD1. V was clipped by 5 bases and J by 8 bases; unmatched bases: 10. Germline V gene lookup returns CDR1 MDHEN and CDR2 SYDVKM. The CDR3 runs to 15 residues. CDR3 residues: CASSNSGTGIHEQFF. The CDR3 DNA is TGTGCCAGCAGTAATTCCGGGACAGGGATTCATGAGCAGTTCTTC.

This clone was counted a few times. The V and J genes are TRBV7-2 and TRBJ2-4; tentative D call: TRBD2 (5 bases). CDR3 length: 16 residues. V lost 3 bases and J lost 4, with 16 bases in between. The germline V gene encodes CDR1 SGHTA and CDR2 FQGNSA. The CDR3 coding sequence is TGTGCCAGCAGCTTGGGCGGACTTATAGGGAAAAACATTCAGTACTTC. It codes for CASSLGGLIGKNIQYF.

The chain employs TRBV29-1 and TRBJ1-1; a possible D gene is TRBD1 (5 bases). The germline V gene has CDR1 SQVTM and CDR2 ANQGSEA. The V and J ends lost 6 bases and 5 bases respectively, with 10 bases between them. This CDR3 has 11 residues. The CDR3 DNA reads as TGCAGCGTACGGGGGAGGACTGAAGCTTTCTTT. Encoded protein: CSVRGRTEAFF.

V gene TRBV5-1 combines with J gene TRBJ1-4; D remains ambiguous. The length of the CDR3 is 16 residues. Germline V gene data show CDR1 as SGHRS and CDR2 as YFSETQ. V was shortened by 3 bases and J by 0 bases, with 12 bases between the two germline ends. The CDR3 coding sequence is TGCGCCAGCAGCTCCCGGACTGGAACAACTAATGAAAAACTGTTTTTT. Its protein product is CASSSRTGTTNEKLFF.

V usage is TRBV6-1 and J usage is TRBJ1-2; tentatively, D is TRBD1 (5 bases). The germline gives CDR1 MNHNS, CDR2 SASEGT. With 5 bases removed from V and 2 bases from J, the gap between germline ends came to 12 bases. This CDR3 region has 14 residues. CDR3 sequence reads: CASSWQGLNYGYTF. DNA of the CDR3: TGTGCCAGCAGTTGGCAGGGACTAAACTATGGCTACACCTTC.

This clone has just one count. The chain uses TRBV19 and TRBJ2-2; TRBD1 aligns across 10 bases. V was clipped by 4 bases and J by 3 bases; unmatched bases: 5. This CDR3 spans 16 amino acids. The germline CDR1 and CDR2 sequences are LNHDA and SQIVND (reference sequence). CDR3 bases: TGTGCCAGTAGTAGAGGGGACAGGGGTGACACCGGGGAGCTGTTTTTT. This codes for CASSRGDRGDTGELFF.

The chain's CDR3 is CAISPRTDSYNEQFF. The CDR3 DNA reads TGTGCCATCAGCCCGCGGACAGACTCCTACAATGAGCAGTTCTTC. V gene TRBV10-3 combines with J gene TRBJ2-1, with D tentatively TRBD1 (6 bases). Trimming cost V 6 bases and J 0 bases, with 12 bases left between them. This CDR3 is 15 amino acids long. Per the germline V gene, CDR1 is ENHRY and CDR2 is SYGVKD.

V gene TRBV4-1 combines with J gene TRBJ1-2; possible D gene TRBD1, 6 bases. The germline V gene encodes CDR1 MGHRA and CDR2 YSYEKL. This CDR3 is 15 amino acids long. Trimming removed 1 base at V and 7 bases at J, with 16 bases between. CDR3 bases: TGCGCCAGCAGCCAAGCAGGGGTGTTGGTGGCTGGCTACACCTTC. Translation: CASSQAGVLVAGYTF.

The chain has TRBV28 and TRBJ2-7, with D hard to call. Trimming cost V 3 bases and J 6 bases, with 6 bases left between them. From germline, CDR1 is MDHEN and CDR2 SYDVKM. This CDR3 region has 11 residues. CDR3 amino acids: CASSFTGEQYF. The CDR3 nucleotides read TGTGCCAGCAGTTTTACGGGCGAGCAGTACTTC.

This clone was counted only a few times. The chain employs TRBV28 and TRBJ1-6; D not resolved. The V and J ends lost 6 bases and 7 bases respectively, with 10 bases between them. The CDR3 covers 13 residues. Germline CDR1 MDHEN, CDR2 SYDVKM. The CDR3 sequence is CASRERGNSPLHF. CDR3 DNA sequence: TGTGCCAGCAGGGAGCGTGGGAATTCACCCCTCCACTTT.